This T cell receptor (beta chain) derives from a study of Graves' ophthalmopathy and Graves' hyperthyroidism. CDR1 and CDR2 from the germline V gene are SQVTM and ANQGSEA. The CDR3 covers 11 residues. Deletions cut 6 bases from V and 4 bases from J, with 9 bases between. Patients with other autoimmune diseases, uncontrolled infections, pregnancy or lactation were excluded. TCR beta CDR3 regions were amplified from RNA transcripts. HTBI primers were employed in first-round RT-PCR, then a second-round multiplex PCR followed. TCRdb reanalysed the multiplex PCR reads using MiXCR and keeps one entry per CDR3 protein. The sample yields approximately 700,000 distinct CDR3 sequences, approximately 40% seen once.

The chain is built from TRBV29-1 and TRBJ1-2; D is uncertain. Input material: peripheral blood. This receptor was identified in an adult man with Graves' ophthalmopathy. The CDR3 DNA reads as TGCAGCGTAGTACAAGTCTATGGCTACACCTTC. It translates to CSVVQVYGYTF.